The T cell receptor beta chain under discussion was sequenced for a study of blood T cell repertoires in COVID-19. Study in general: The United States, Italy and Spain provided the acute and convalescent COVID-19 samples. The analysed material was cDNA or gDNA that came from T cells, B-cell-depleted T cells, or PBMCs.

The authors' processing: How many nucleated cells were present was estimated from reference gene primer amplification. The assay was immunoSEQ multiplex PCR, and TCRdb's table has in-frame clones only and misses some. The V and J calls and the clone size are those of that table, but D and trimming were determined from the DNA. The profile covers 350,000 or so clones, with nearly 90% appearing a single time and approximately 7% taken by the ten largest. J gave up 6 bases and V 3 bases, and 8 bases lay outside the gene matches. The CDR3 is 16 residues long. Per the germline V gene, CDR1 is SGDLS and CDR2 is YYNGEE.

Sample: peripheral blood. The sequence was obtained from a man aged 18 to 29 with active or convalescent COVID-19. The chain employs TRBV9 and TRBJ2-3, with 12 bases that match TRBD1. The CDR3 DNA reads TGTGCCAGCAGCGAGGAGGGACAGGGGGCAGCGGATACGCAGTATTTT. Encoded protein: CASSEEGQGAADTQYF.